Listed below are T cell receptor beta chains from one sample, sequenced in a study of cytomegalovirus exposure and HLA in healthy donors. The assay was immunoSEQ multiplex PCR, and TCRdb's table has in-frame clones only and misses some. Of 150,000 to 200,000 clones listed, around 87% are singletons. Sequencing was performed on PBMCs. These TCRs come from a woman in her late teens or twenties in good health and CMV-seronegative. Both conserved end residues are part of each CDR3. D genes are given only for firm matches. Expanded clones get a size class; other rows say once, few or many, or leave the size out.

NA	TRBD1	TRBV5-1	TRBJ2-7	CASSYTGDRVYEQYF	TGCGCCAGCAGCTACACTGGGGACAGGGTCTACGAGCAGTACTTC
NA	TRBD2	TRBV5-4	TRBJ2-2	CASTLGAGVLSTGELFF	TGTGCCAGCACCTTAGGGGCGGGAGTATTGAGCACCGGGGAGCTGTTTTTT
once	NA	TRBV27	TRBJ1-2	CASSLSGGYYGYTF	TGTGCCAGCAGTTTAAGTGGGGGCTACTATGGCTACACCTTC
NA	NA	TRBV28	TRBJ1-2	CASSVTNNYGYTF	TGTGCCAGCAGTGTAACAAATAACTATGGCTACACCTTC
few	NA	TRBV30	TRBJ1-4	CAWSGTNLNEKLFF	TGTGCCTGGAGTGGGACAAACTTGAATGAAAAACTGTTTTTT
NA	TRBD2	TRBV7-9	TRBJ2-2	CASSFGRESNTGELFF	TGTGCCAGCAGCTTTGGGCGGGAGTCGAACACCGGGGAGCTGTTTTTT
NA	NA	TRBV5-1	TRBJ1-4	CASSPGAGLNEKLFF	TGCGCCAGCAGCCCCGGGGCCGGACTAAATGAAAAACTGTTTTTT
NA	NA	TRBV6-5	TRBJ1-2	CASSYWQGDHYGYTF	TGTGCCAGCAGTTACTGGCAAGGAGACCACTATGGCTACACCTTC
many	TRBD1	TRBV5-6	TRBJ1-4	CASSSGTGLEKLFF	TGTGCCAGCAGCTCCGGGACAGGGCTAGAAAAACTGTTTTTT
NA	NA	TRBV5-1	TRBJ1-3	CASSLAGGFSGNTIYF	TGCGCCAGCAGCTTGGCCGGGGGTTTCTCTGGAAACACCATATATTTT
NA	NA	TRBV20-1	TRBJ2-7	CSARASYEQYF	TGCAGTGCTAGAGCGTCGTACGAGCAGTACTTC
NA	TRBD1	TRBV5-6	TRBJ2-5	CASSPDRTGETQYF	TGTGCCAGCAGCCCGGACAGGACCGGGGAGACCCAGTACTTC
NA	TRBD2	TRBV20-1	TRBJ2-5	CSCRLAQTQYF	TGCAGTTGCAGACTAGCCCAAACCCAGTACTTC
NA	NA	TRBV4-3	TRBJ1-1	CASSLQPVMNTEAFF	TGCGCCAGCAGCCTACAGCCCGTTATGAACACTGAAGCTTTCTTT
NA	TRBD1	TRBV25-1	TRBJ1-1	CASSVSGGITEAFF	TGTGCCAGCAGTGTGTCAGGGGGCATCACTGAAGCTTTCTTT
NA	TRBD1	TRBV28	TRBJ1-5	CASSLTGMSNQPQHF	TGTGCCAGCAGTTTGACAGGGATGAGCAATCAGCCCCAGCATTTT
NA	TRBD1	TRBV5-4	TRBJ1-1	CASSTGGNTEAFF	TGTGCCAGCAGCACAGGGGGGAACACTGAAGCTTTCTTT
NA	NA	TRBV27	TRBJ2-2	CASSFFTGELFF	TGTGCCAGCAGTTTCTTCACCGGGGAGCTGTTTTTT
NA	NA	TRBV6-5	TRBJ2-5	CASSYSRTVQETQYF	TGTGCCAGCAGTTACTCGAGGACAGTCCAAGAGACCCAGTACTTC
NA	NA	TRBV13	TRBJ2-7	CASSFGQGTYEQYF	TGTGCCAGCAGCTTTGGGCAGGGGACCTACGAGCAGTACTTC
once	NA	TRBV27	TRBJ2-3	CASSLIGGIAGDTQYF	TGTGCCAGCAGTTTAATTGGCGGAATCGCGGGAGATACGCAGTATTTT
NA	TRBD2	TRBV27	TRBJ2-1	CASSLEAGLAGSTYNEQFF	TGTGCCAGCAGTCTTGAAGCGGGACTAGCGGGATCCACCTACAATGAGCAGTTCTTC
NA	TRBD1	TRBV28	TRBJ1-1	CASSLGDRVNTEAFF	TGTGCCAGCAGTTTGGGGGACAGGGTGAACACTGAAGCTTTCTTT
NA	TRBD1	TRBV7-9	TRBJ1-1	CSSSATGLDTEAFF	TGTTCCAGCAGCGCGACAGGGTTGGACACTGAAGCTTTCTTT
NA	TRBD1	TRBV27	TRBJ2-6	CASSRDRGSLLLSSGANVLTF	TGTGCCAGCAGTCGAGACAGGGGGTCTCTCTTGTTAAGTTCTGGGGCCAACGTCCTGACTTTC
once	NA	TRBV5-1	TRBJ1-2	CASRLGGGSYRYGYTF	TGCGCCAGCAGACTCGGAGGAGGTAGCTACCGGTATGGCTACACCTTC
NA	NA	TRBV4-1	TRBJ2-5	CASSQALQETQYF	TGCGCCAGCAGCCAAGCCCTACAAGAGACCCAGTACTTC